The following is a TCR beta chain sequence with its context. Its matching antigen is unknown. The data stem from a study of radiation and T cells in renal cell carcinoma. The study, taken as a whole, reports: Top tumor clonotypes rose in blood 2 weeks post-radiation, then contracted.

This CDR3 has 13 residues. Germline CDR1 SGHVS, CDR2 FNYEAQ. V gave up 5 bases and J gave up 6 bases; unmatched junction bases: 5. TCRdb keeps only in-frame clones here, not all; method: immunoSEQ multiplex PCR. Of about 140,000 clones listed, around 78% are singletons. Stated time point: baseline pretreatment blood. Treatment defined: 15 Gy SBRT to primary tumor, nephrectomy 4 weeks later. Sequenced material: blood, taken from a patient whose treatment included radiotherapy and nephrectomy. The V gene is TRBV7-6, the J gene TRBJ2-3, with TRBD1 matching over 7 bases. This TCR came from a woman between 50 and 59 years old with renal cell carcinoma. The CDR3 protein is CASSRDRADTQYF. CDR3 sequence (DNA): TGTGCCAGCAGCCGAGACAGGGCTGATACGCAGTATTTT.